Below are 32 T cell receptor beta chains sequenced from a single sample in a study of blood T cell repertoires in COVID-19. Libraries were prepared by immunoSEQ multiplex PCR; TCRdb keeps only in-frame clonotypes and omits some of them. This table holds around 290,000 clones, 89% found once. Sequencing input: PBMCs or T cells enriched from blood (not recorded which). The receptors were gathered from a woman aged 35 to 49 who had recovered from COVID-19.

The chain uses TRBV5-1 and TRBJ1-4; perhaps TRBD1 as D (6 bases). CDR1 is SGHRS and CDR2 is YFSETQ in the germline V gene. The length of the CDR3 is 16 residues. V was cut by 4 bases and J by 4 bases, with 17 bases left in between. In DNA form, the CDR3 reads TGCGCCAGCAGCCCAGGGACATCAGGATATAATGAAAAACTGTTTTTT. This sequence encodes CASSPGTSGYNEKLFF.

The chain couples TRBV9 to TRBJ2-1, with TRBD2 matching 10 bases. There are 15 residues in the CDR3. From germline, CDR1 is SGDLS and CDR2 YYNGEE. With V trimmed by 1 base and J by 14 bases, 12 bases remained unmatched. This CDR3 reads CASSVTPLAGDRKFF. For the CDR3, the DNA is TGTGCCAGCAGCGTAACACCGCTAGCGGGGGACCGGAAGTTCTTC. Filled out from reference TRBV9 and TRBJ2-1, the complete variable domain reads DSGVTQTPKHLITATGQRVTLRCSPRSGDLSVYWYQQSLDQGLQFLIQYYNGEERAKGNILERFSAQQFPDLHSELNLSSLELGDSALYFCASSVTPLAGDRKFFGPGTRLTVL.

The rearrangement links TRBV5-4 to TRBJ2-1, with TRBD2 matching 11 bases. The CDR3 extends over 16 amino acids. Germline V gene data show CDR1 as SGHNT and CDR2 as YYREEE (reference sequence). V lost 4 bases to trimming and J lost 9 bases; unmatched junction nucleotides: 12. DNA for the CDR3: TGTGCCAGCAGCAGTCGGGTTAGCGGGAGGGCCGGTGAGCAGTTCTTC. Its translation is CASSSRVSGRAGEQFF. Together with reference TRBV5-4 and TRBJ2-1, the CDR3 gives the full variable domain: ETGVTQSPTHLIKTRGQQVTLRCSSQSGHNTVSWYQQALGQGPQFIFQYYREEENGRGNFPPRFSGLQFPNYSSELNVNALELDDSALYLCASSSRVSGRAGEQFFGPGTRLTVL.

The chain's CDR3 is CASSGGTGMNTEAFF. CDR3 nucleotide sequence: TGCGCCAGCAGCGGAGGGACAGGGATGAACACTGAAGCTTTCTTT. The chain is built from TRBV5-1 and TRBJ1-1, with 9 bases lining up with TRBD1. The CDR3 is 15 amino acids. V was pared by 4 bases and J by 0 bases, with 4 bases of the junction left unmatched. CDR1 SGHRS and CDR2 YFSETQ come from the germline V gene.

V and J are TRBV27 and TRBJ2-7; possible D gene TRBD1, 6 bases. Between the trimmed V and J ends, which lost 6 bases and 0 bases, there was a span of 21 bases. CDR3 size: 17 residues. Germline V CDR1 and CDR2: MNHEY, SMNVEV (reference sequence). CDR3 protein: CASSNRPRTANSYEQYF. CDR3 DNA sequence: TGTGCCAGCAGCAACCGACCCCGGACAGCGAACTCCTACGAGCAGTACTTC.

This clone was recorded only once. The CDR3: CASSPSGDSGNTIYF. CDR3 bases: TGTGCCAGCTCACCATCGGGGGATTCTGGAAACACCATATATTTT. The gene calls are TRBV18 and TRBJ1-3, with a possible D match to TRBD1 (5 bases). V gave up 2 bases and J gave up 1 base, with 9 bases separating them. Germline CDR1 reads KGHSH; CDR2 reads LQKENI. The CDR3 has 15 amino acids. The full variable domain, rest sourced from reference TRBV18 and TRBJ1-3, is NAGVMQNPRHLVRRRGQEARLRCSPMKGHSHVYWYRQLPEEGLKFMVYLQKENIIDESGMPKERFSAEFPKEGPSILRIQQVVRGDSAAYFCASSPSGDSGNTIYFGEGSWLTVV.

This sequence joins TRBV20-1 and TRBJ2-3, with D possibly being TRBD1 (5 bases). The germline V gene encodes CDR1 DFQATT and CDR2 SNEGSKA (reference sequence). Deletions cut 3 bases from V and 0 bases from J, with 13 bases between. The CDR3 totals 15 residues. Here the CDR3 reads CSASYIGVSTDTQYF. CDR3 coding DNA: TGCAGTGCTAGTTACATAGGGGTGAGCACAGATACGCAGTATTTT.

This clone showed up just once. The V call is TRBV5-5, the J call TRBJ2-4; D possibly corresponds to TRBD2 (5 bases). V gave up 3 bases and J gave up 3 bases, with 13 bases separating them. The CDR3 runs to 15 residues. The germline V gene encodes CDR1 SGHKS and CDR2 YYEKEE (reference sequence). DNA for the CDR3: TGTGCCAGCAGCTGGAAGAGGGAAGGCAAAAACATTCAGTACTTC. This codes for CASSWKREGKNIQYF.

The CDR3 here is CAWSLTNRAEAFF. CDR3 nucleotide sequence: TGTGCCTGGAGTCTCACGAACAGGGCGGAAGCTTTCTTT. The chain has TRBV30 and TRBJ1-1; maybe TRBD1 (6 bases). This CDR3 is built from 13 residues. V lost 2 bases and J lost 8, with 15 bases in between. In germline, CDR1 is GTSNPN, CDR2 SVGIG (reference sequence).

The rearrangement links TRBV7-2 to TRBJ1-2; 7 bases map to TRBD1. V lost 0 bases, J lost 14 bases, and 9 bases stayed unmatched. Looked up from germline, CDR1 is SGHTA and CDR2 is FQGNSA. CDR3 length equals 13 residues. The CDR3: CASSLAGGQLETF. The CDR3 DNA is TGTGCCAGCAGCTTAGCTGGGGGACAGCTTGAAACCTTC.

The table lists this clone with a few counts. The chain's CDR3 is CASSPPSGRARTGELFF. As DNA, the CDR3 is TGTGCCAGCAGCCCCCCCAGCGGGAGGGCGAGAACCGGGGAGCTGTTTTTT. The chain joins TRBV7-2 to TRBJ2-2, with TRBD2 matching 10 bases. V trimming: 5 bases; J trimming: 5 bases; junction bases outside the gene matches: 11. Germline assignment: CDR1 SGHTA and CDR2 FQGNSA. CDR3 size: 17 residues.

V usage is TRBV18 and J usage is TRBJ1-1; the D gene is possibly TRBD1 (5 bases). CDR1 and CDR2 (germline): KGHSH, LQKENI. V lost 2 bases and J 3 bases, leaving 13 bases between the germline ends. CDR3 length: 15 residues. Written as DNA, the CDR3 is TGTGCCAGCTCACCAGGATATCGGGGGGACACTGAAGCTTTCTTT. It codes for CASSPGYRGDTEAFF.

This sequence joins TRBV7-2 and TRBJ1-2, with 11 bases lining up with TRBD1. Germline V gene data show CDR1 as SGHTA and CDR2 as FQGNSA. The CDR3 sequence is 19 residues long. V lost 0 bases and J lost 4; bases outside the gene matches: 13. DNA for the CDR3: TGTGCCAGCAGCTTAGCCGCCGGGACAGGGGGGAGATCATCCTATGGCTACACCTTC. Its protein is CASSLAAGTGGRSSYGYTF.

This clone was seen more than once but under ten times. The chain joins TRBV5-7 to TRBJ1-2; no reliable D call. TRBV5-7 is labeled an ORF, and its function is uncertain. The CDR3 length is 14 residues. V shed 0 bases and J shed 4 bases, with 10 bases lying between them. CDR3 sequence: CASSLAKSPYGYTF. Written as DNA, the CDR3 is TGTGCCAGCAGCTTGGCCAAATCCCCCTATGGCTACACCTTC.

J is TRBJ1-6 and V is TRBV27, with a possible D match to TRBD1 (5 bases). The CDR3 sequence is 16 residues long. The germline V and J ends were trimmed by 10 bases and 4 bases, with 20 bases remaining between them. Germline CDR1 is MNHEY and CDR2 is SMNVEV (reference sequence). The CDR3 DNA reads TGTGCCACCGGATTAGGCAGGGAGGGATATAATTCACCCCTCCACTTT. Protein product: CATGLGREGYNSPLHF.

V is TRBV18 and J is TRBJ2-7, with 10 bases lining up with TRBD2. This CDR3 region has 15 residues. V shed 2 bases, J shed 2 bases, and the junction held 3 bases outside the gene matches. The V gene's germline CDR1 is KGHSH and CDR2 LQKENI. Here the CDR3 DNA reads TGTGCCAGCTCACCAAAAGCGGGGGGGCCCTACGAGCAGTACTTC. Translating it yields CASSPKAGGPYEQYF.

The V gene is TRBV4-3, the J gene TRBJ1-6; D gene uncertain. V lost 0 bases, J lost 5 bases, and 14 bases lay in between. This CDR3 is 17 amino acids long. Germline V CDR1 and CDR2: LGHNA, YSLEER. CDR3 DNA sequence: TGCGCCAGCAGCCAAGATTGGGCAGGCCGTGATAATTCACCCCTCCACTTT. Translated, it gives CASSQDWAGRDNSPLHF.

This rearrangement joins TRBV6-5 to TRBJ1-5; no clear D gene. There are 13 residues in the CDR3. Trimming pared 6 bases from V and 0 bases from J, leaving 6 bases between. Germline values: CDR1 MNHEY, CDR2 SVGAGI. The CDR3 nucleotides are TGTGCCAGCAGGCCTACTAGCAATCAGCCCCAGCATTTT. Translation gives CASRPTSNQPQHF.

V gene TRBV6-5 combines with J gene TRBJ2-5; 7 nucleotides agree with TRBD2. Per germline, CDR1 MNHEY and CDR2 SVGAGI. CDR3 length: 16 amino acids. V gave up 0 bases and J gave up 2 bases; unmatched junction bases: 6. The CDR3 DNA reads as TGTGCCAGCAGTTACTCGGGAGGGAGAGGGCAAGAGACCCAGTACTTC. It specifies CASSYSGGRGQETQYF.

This chain links TRBV21-1 with TRBJ2-7; the table's D gene call, TRBD1, was not cross checked with the DNA. TRBV21-1 corresponds to a pseudogene. This CDR3 has 13 amino acids. The DNA of the CDR3 is TGTGCCAGCGGGTTGACAGTAACCTACGAGCAGTACTTC. Translated: CASGLTVTYEQYF.

CDR3 in DNA: TGCGCCAGCAGCCCTAGACAGGGAGGTAGCAACGAGCAGTACTTC. Translation: CASSPRQGGSNEQYF. The gene calls are TRBV5-1 and TRBJ2-7; tentatively, D is TRBD1 (7 bases). The CDR3 loop spans 15 amino acids. V gave up 4 bases and J gave up 5 bases, with 19 bases separating them. CDR1 and CDR2 (germline): SGHRS, YFSETQ. Combining the CDR3 with reference TRBV5-1 and TRBJ2-7 gives the whole variable domain KAGVTQTPRYLIKTRGQQVTLSCSPISGHRSVSWYQQTPGQGLQFLFEYFSETQRNKGNFPGRFSGRQFSNSRSEMNVSTLELGDSALYLCASSPRQGGSNEQYFGPGTRLTVT.

The table lists this clone with a count of one. The rearrangement uses TRBV9 and TRBJ2-1, with 12 bases identical to TRBD2. CDR1 and CDR2 from the germline V gene are SGDLS and YYNGEE. The CDR3 covers 16 residues. With 0 bases clipped from V and 7 bases from J, the junction kept 5 bases outside the gene matches. CDR3 sequence: CASSVVLAGGFNEQFF. As DNA, the CDR3 is TGTGCCAGCAGCGTAGTGCTAGCGGGGGGGTTTAATGAGCAGTTCTTC.

This chain links TRBV15 with TRBJ1-2, with D tentatively TRBD1 (5 bases). The CDR3 is 14 residues long. V lost 0 bases, J lost 8 bases, and 13 bases lay in between. Looked up from germline, CDR1 is LNHNV and CDR2 is YYDKDF (reference sequence). As DNA, the CDR3 is TGTGCCACCAGCAGAGATAGGGGCGCGGACGGCTACACCTTC. Encoded protein: CATSRDRGADGYTF.

This chain links TRBV9 with TRBJ2-3; TRBD2 agrees at 9 bases. Germline assignment: CDR1 SGDLS and CDR2 YYNGEE. The ends lost 0 bases at V and 1 base at J; junction bases unmatched: 3. CDR3 size: 16 residues. CDR3 sequence (DNA): TGTGCCAGCAGCGTAGGACAGCGGGGGGGCACAGATACGCAGTATTTT. It translates to CASSVGQRGGTDTQYF.

The chain recombines TRBV6-1 with TRBJ1-5; D gene uncertain. The CDR3 length is 15 residues. V was pared by 3 bases and J by 0 bases, with 9 bases between. Germline CDR1 reads MNHNS; CDR2 reads SASEGT. The CDR3 region is CASSEWAVSNQPQHF. In DNA form, the CDR3 reads TGTGCCAGCAGTGAGTGGGCTGTTAGCAATCAGCCCCAGCATTTT.

The chain recombines TRBV19 with TRBJ1-1; TRBD1 agrees at 9 bases. Trimming removed 3 bases from V and 0 bases from J; junction bases left unmatched: 11. Germline V gives CDR1 LNHDA, CDR2 SQIVND (reference sequence). The CDR3 loop spans 18 amino acids. Here the CDR3 DNA reads TGTGCCAGTAGTATTAGGGCCGGGACAGGGTGGGTGAACACTGAAGCTTTCTTT. This gives the protein CASSIRAGTGWVNTEAFF.

The chain carries TRBV7-6 and TRBJ2-7, with D perhaps matching TRBD2 (5 bases). CDR1 SGHVS and CDR2 FNYEAQ come from the germline V gene. V lost 0 bases, J lost 2 bases, and 8 bases lay in between. This CDR3 is 14 amino acids long. CDR3 DNA: TGTGCCAGCAGCTTAGCGGCGGGCACCTACGAGCAGTACTTC. Residues: CASSLAAGTYEQYF.

The V and J genes are TRBV3-1 (or the pseudogene TRBV3-2) and TRBJ2-2; D unresolved. The CDR3 totals 12 residues. Trimming left V 4 bases short and J 7 bases short, with 7 bases between. Per germline, CDR1 LGHDT and CDR2 YNNKEL (reference sequence). CDR3 nucleotides: TGTGCCAGCAGCCGTGAGGTCGGGGAGCTGTTTTTT. Translated: CASSREVGELFF.

V is TRBV4-3 and J is TRBJ2-1; the D gene is possibly TRBD1 (6 bases). Trimming took 3 bases from V and 4 from J, leaving 7 bases between them. CDR3 length: 13 amino acids. Per the germline V gene, CDR1 is LGHNA and CDR2 is YSLEER. CDR3 coding DNA: TGCGCCAGCAGCCACCAGGGGTACAATGAGCAGTTCTTC. As protein: CASSHQGYNEQFF.

This clone was counted a single time. This chain connects TRBV10-3 to TRBJ1-1; the match to TRBD1 covers 9 bases. CDR1 ENHRY and CDR2 SYGVKD come from the germline V gene. Trimming at V came to 3 bases and at J to 1 base, leaving 9 bases not matched to a gene. The CDR3 sequence is 17 residues long. CDR3: CAISDQQGAQPNTEAFF. DNA for the CDR3: TGTGCCATCAGTGACCAACAGGGGGCGCAGCCGAACACTGAAGCTTTCTTT.

The chain employs TRBV3-1 (or the pseudogene TRBV3-2) and TRBJ2-1; 7 bases line up with TRBD2. V dropped 1 base and J dropped 6; count of bases not matched to a gene: 9. Germline V gene lookup returns CDR1 LGHDT and CDR2 YNNKEL (reference sequence). CDR3 length equals 16 residues. The CDR3 here is CASSQVAAGRINEQFF. CDR3 coding DNA: TGTGCCAGCAGCCAAGTCGCAGCGGGGCGCATCAATGAGCAGTTCTTC.

The V gene is TRBV2, the J gene TRBJ1-2; 10 bases line up with TRBD1. The CDR3 is 13 amino acids. The ends lost 6 bases at V and 7 bases at J; junction bases unmatched: 5. Germline V CDR1 and CDR2: SNHLY, FYNNEI. The CDR3 region has the DNA TGTGCCAGCAGGAGGGACAGGGGCTCTGGCTACACCTTC. It codes for CASRRDRGSGYTF. Full variable domain (outside the CDR3, taken from reference TRBV2 and TRBJ1-2): EPEVTQTPSHQVTQMGQEVILRCVPISNHLYFYWYRQILGQKVEFLVSFYNNEISEKSEIFDDQFSVERPDGSNFTLKIRSTKLEDSAMYFCASRRDRGSGYTFGSGTRLTVV.